Following are 15 T cell receptor beta chains from one sample sequenced in a study of blood T cells in healthy people across ages. A second roughly 6 to 11 cycle PCR used barcoded and J-beta primers. TCRdb called the 5' RACE reads again in MiXCR, with one record for every CDR3 protein. This table holds roughly 700,000 distinct CDR3 sequences, 20% to 30% found once. The same sample was also used in a study of T cells of mothers and their children.

Sequencing used blood. These receptors were taken from a boy aged 5-17 years in good health.

V usage is TRBV7-2 and J usage is TRBJ2-5, with TRBD2 as a possible D gene (5 bases). The tail of the sequence fits TRBJ2-7 better, so the J call may be wrong. From germline, CDR1 is SGHTA and CDR2 FQGNSA. This CDR3 has 14 residues. The CDR3 region has the DNA TGTGCCAGCAGCTTAGCGGCGAGGGAATTCGAGCAGTACTTC. Amino acids: CASSLAAREFEQYF.

This clonotype was detected only a few times. The CDR3 spells CSVEAGGTYNINTEAFF. CDR3 sequence (DNA): TGCAGCGTTGAGGCAGGGGGAACCTATAACATAAACACTGAAGCTTTCTTT. The V and J genes are TRBV29-1 and TRBJ1-1; the match to TRBD1 covers 7 bases. V lost 3 bases and J lost 2; bases outside the gene matches: 15. The germline V gene has CDR1 SQVTM and CDR2 ANQGSEA. The CDR3 loop spans 17 amino acids.

This clonotype has more than one count but fewer than ten. V is TRBV6-5 and J is TRBJ2-3; D is perhaps TRBD2 (7 bases). The CDR3 contains 15 residues. Trimming pared 5 bases from V and 0 bases from J, leaving 12 bases between. Germline V gives CDR1 MNHEY, CDR2 SVGAGI. The CDR3 is CASSQGGASTDTQYF. Written as DNA, the CDR3 is TGTGCCAGCAGTCAAGGGGGGGCGAGCACAGATACGCAGTATTTT.

The chain is built from TRBV7-2 and TRBJ1-2; a weak D match, TRBD1 (5 bases). The CDR3 covers 15 residues. Germline CDR1 reads SGHTA; CDR2 reads FQGNSA. V was trimmed by 3 bases and J by 1 base, leaving 12 bases between them. This CDR3 reads CASSLGRGLNYGYTF. DNA of the CDR3: TGTGCCAGCAGCTTGGGGCGGGGCCTTAACTATGGCTACACCTTC.

This clonotype has more than one count but fewer than ten. The genes are TRBV12-3 or TRBV12-4 and TRBJ2-2; 10 nucleotides line up with TRBD1. The CDR3 loop spans 16 amino acids. With V trimmed by 5 bases and J by 4 bases, 7 bases remained unmatched. The CDR3 region is CASSPLGQGITGELFF. CDR3 DNA sequence: TGTGCCAGCAGTCCCCTGGGACAGGGGATCACCGGGGAGCTGTTTTTT.

The V gene is TRBV13, the J gene TRBJ2-5, with a weak D call TRBD2 (6 bases). The last part of the DNA fits TRBJ2-7 better; the J call may be wrong. Germline V gene data show CDR1 as PRHDT and CDR2 as FYEKMQ (reference sequence). The CDR3 is 14 residues long. The CDR3 loop is CASSPGLIPYEQYF. The CDR3 region has the DNA TGTGCCAGCAGCCCGGGACTTATCCCCTACGAGCAGTACTTC.

The chain couples TRBV27 to TRBJ2-7; 12 positions agree with TRBD1. J gave up 7 bases and V 4 bases, and 5 bases lay outside the gene matches. The CDR3 loop spans 14 amino acids. Germline lookup yields CDR1 MNHEY and CDR2 SMNVEV (reference sequence). CDR3 nucleotide sequence: TGTGCCAGCAGTTCGGGACAGGGGGCAATAGAGCAGTACTTC. This encodes CASSSGQGAIEQYF.

This clonotype was counted a few times. CDR3 nucleotides: TGCAGTGCTAGAGACCCTGCAGTCGCTGGAAACACCATATATTTT. Its protein product is CSARDPAVAGNTIYF. The chain couples TRBV20-1 to TRBJ1-3, with no clear D. The germline gives CDR1 DFQATT, CDR2 SNEGSKA (reference sequence). The CDR3 totals 15 residues. Trimming left V 0 bases short and J 2 bases short, with 11 bases between.

The chain combines TRBV9 with TRBJ1-4; no clear D. V was shortened by 0 bases and J by 5 bases, with 11 bases between the two germline ends. From germline, CDR1 is SGDLS and CDR2 YYNGEE. The CDR3 is 15 amino acids. The CDR3 is CASSVDERSNEKLFF. The CDR3 DNA follows: TGTGCCAGCAGCGTAGACGAAAGGTCAAATGAAAAACTGTTTTTT. Using reference TRBV9 and TRBJ1-4 for the parts outside the CDR3, the full variable domain is DSGVTQTPKHLITATGQRVTLRCSPRSGDLSVYWYQQSLDQGLQFLIQYYNGEERAKGNILERFSAQQFPDLHSELNLSSLELGDSALYFCASSVDERSNEKLFFGSGTQLSVL.

This clonotype was seen more than once but under ten times. J is TRBJ2-3 and V is TRBV2; tentatively, D is TRBD1 (6 bases). CDR1 is SNHLY and CDR2 is FYNNEI in the germline V gene. V gave up 9 bases and J gave up 3 bases, with 13 bases separating them. The length of the CDR3 is 13 residues. The CDR3 coding sequence is TGTGCCAGACAGGGATCTGCTACAGATACGCAGTATTTT. This sequence encodes CARQGSATDTQYF.

This sequence joins TRBV20-1 and TRBJ1-1; D remains unclear. Germline V lookup: CDR1 DFQATT, CDR2 SNEGSKA (reference sequence). This CDR3 comprises 10 residues. V lost 3 bases to trimming and J lost 6 bases, with 5 bases between them. In DNA form, the CDR3 reads TGCAGTGCTAGTCTGGCTGAAGCTTTCTTT. It encodes CSASLAEAFF.

This clonotype was picked up a small number of times. This chain connects TRBV11-2 to TRBJ2-5; D is perhaps TRBD1 or TRBD2 (7 bases each). The DNA end is a closer match to TRBJ2-7, so the J assignment may be wrong. The CDR3 consists of 18 residues. Germline V gene data show CDR1 as SGHAT and CDR2 as FQNNGV. CDR3 region: CASSLQGYAGVGNYEQYF. As DNA, the CDR3 is TGTGCCAGCAGCCTACAGGGGTATGCGGGAGTAGGGAACTACGAGCAGTACTTC.

This clonotype was seen more than once but under ten times. This chain joins TRBV29-1 and TRBJ2-3; 8 nucleotides agree with TRBD2. Per the germline V gene, CDR1 is SQVTM and CDR2 is ANQGSEA. CDR3 length: 15 amino acids. The J segment lost 2 bases and the V segment lost 1 base, leaving 5 bases of the junction unmatched. The CDR3 protein is CSVEGQRGNTDTQYF. The CDR3 nucleotides are TGCAGCGTTGAAGGACAGCGGGGGAACACAGATACGCAGTATTTT.

The chain has TRBV6-5 and TRBJ1-2, with a weak D call TRBD1 (6 bases). The CDR3 has 13 residues. The V end was cut by 10 bases, the J end by 7 bases, with 19 bases between. Germline V gene sequence: CDR1 MNHEY, CDR2 SVGAGI. CDR3 loop: CATRGGRVFGYTF. CDR3 bases: TGTGCCACCCGGGGGGGCAGGGTTTTTGGCTACACCTTC.

The chain is built from TRBV15 and TRBJ2-3; 9 nucleotides match TRBD1. The CDR3 length is 17 residues. The junction had 6 bases not matched to a gene; V was cut back by 0 bases and J by 2 bases. Per the germline V gene, CDR1 is LNHNV and CDR2 is YYDKDF (reference sequence). For the CDR3, the DNA is TGTGCCACCAGCAGAGATAGTAGGACAGGGGCCACAGATACGCAGTATTTT. This gives the protein CATSRDSRTGATDTQYF.